The T cell receptor (beta chain) described here comes from a study of cytomegalovirus exposure and HLA in healthy donors. Broader study findings: Follow-up analysis found HLA locus-dependent TCR association rates, highest for DRB1 and lowest for HLA-C. The study recorded 160 or so TCR beta chains that were cytomegalovirus-associated. In an earlier analysis, in approximately 630 donors, most V segments appeared productive either ~87% or ~30% of the time.

Use of 60 Vbeta and 13 Jbeta primers characterized the PCR. Produced via immunoSEQ multiplex PCR; TCRdb's table is partial and in-frame only. The sample lists 100,000 to 150,000 clones, approximately 80% occurring once. For this clone: Antigen: not known.

CDR3 size: 11 residues. Germline V gene data show CDR1 as KGHSH and CDR2 as LQKENI. What was sequenced was PBMCs. The origin of this receptor is a male donor in good health and CMV-seropositive. V gene TRBV18 combines with J gene TRBJ1-3; D is ambiguous. The CDR3 DNA reads TGTGGCACCACAACTGGAAACACCATATATTTT. Amino acid sequence: CGTTTGNTIYF.